The 21 T cell receptor beta chains listed next were all sequenced from one sample in a study of T cell clusters in autoimmune cytopenias (dated by TCRdb to between 2018 and 2021). Sequencing was carried out with an Illumina MiSeq. To amplify TRB rearrangements, a touch-down multiplex PCR protocol was run with the TRB-A and TRB-B primer pools combined in a single tube. TCRdb reprocessed the reads; each CDR3 protein sequence makes one entry, and DNA is unavailable. The table for this sample lists 12,000 or so distinct CDR3 sequences. About a quarter of the sample is held by the ten biggest clonotypes. For each sample, TRB amplification used about 0.25 ug of peripheral blood genomic DNA, equal to approximately 37,500 genome equivalents. These data were likewise used in another study, on T cell repertoires in aging, cancer and after chemotherapy.

Sequencing was carried out using peripheral blood. The source is a human donor in good health.

This clonotype ranks as medium-sized in terms of frequency. This chain uses TRBV15 with TRBJ2-7; as DNA is missing, the TRBD1 call by TCRdb cannot be tested. This CDR3 is 13 amino acids long. Germline V gives CDR1 LNHNV, CDR2 YYDKDF (reference sequence). CDR3: CATSIPGPYEQYF. The full variable domain, rest sourced from reference TRBV15 and TRBJ2-7, is DAMVIQNPRYQVTQFGKPVTLSCSQTLNHNVMYWYQQKSSQAPKLLFHYYDKDFNNEADTPDNFQSRRPNTSFCFLDIRSPGLGDTAMYLCATSIPGPYEQYFGPGTRLTVT.

The chain links TRBV6-5 to TRBJ1-1. CDR1 and CDR2 (germline): MNHEY, SVGAGI. This CDR3 is 13 amino acids long. CDR3 loop: CASSHQRNTEAFF.

J is TRBJ2-5 and V is TRBV30; the D call from TCRdb, TRBD2, cannot be confirmed without DNA. Germline-derived CDR1 and CDR2 are GTSNPN and SVGIG (reference sequence). This CDR3 has 12 amino acids. CDR3 sequence: CALGASGETQYF.

By frequency, this clonotype registers medium-sized. The rearrangement joins TRBV11-3 to TRBJ2-7. Germline loops: CDR1 SGHNT, CDR2 YENEEA. This CDR3 is 14 amino acids long. CDR3: CASSHLGTSYEQYF.

The chain joins TRBV15 to TRBJ2-7; without DNA, the TCRdb call of TRBD1 cannot be checked. Germline V gives CDR1 LNHNV, CDR2 YYDKDF (reference sequence). The CDR3 is 16 amino acids. CDR3 residues: CATSRDKRQGADEQYF.

The chain is built from TRBV30 and TRBJ2-7; TCRdb selects TRBD2, and the lack of DNA leaves this call unchecked. CDR1 is GTSNPN and CDR2 is SVGIG in the germline V gene (reference sequence). This CDR3 is 15 amino acids long. The chain's CDR3 is CAWSVGGGGAYEQYF.

The chain is built from TRBV29-1 and TRBJ2-3; checking the TCRdb D call of TRBD1 is not possible without DNA. CDR1 and CDR2 (germline): SQVTM, ANQGSEA. This CDR3 comprises 14 residues. The CDR3 is CSVAGTGVTDTQYF.

This chain links TRBV19 with TRBJ2-3; TCRdb's D gene call, TRBD2, goes unchecked for lack of DNA. The CDR3 spans 16 residues. Germline V gives CDR1 LNHDA, CDR2 SQIVND (reference sequence). This CDR3 reads CASSKRTSGEGDTQYF.

Judged by frequency, this clonotype is medium-sized. V and J are TRBV11-3 and TRBJ2-5; checking the TCRdb D call of TRBD1 is not possible without DNA. Germline V gene data show CDR1 as SGHNT and CDR2 as YENEEA. The CDR3 is made up of 13 amino acids. The CDR3 protein is CASSEGGEETQYF.

The V call is TRBV19, the J call TRBJ1-1; TCRdb's assignment of TRBD1 cannot be checked, as there is no DNA. The CDR3 is 12 residues long. Germline CDR1 is LNHDA and CDR2 is SQIVND (reference sequence). The CDR3 protein is CASSRGGSEAFF.

V gene TRBV12-3 or TRBV12-4 combines with J gene TRBJ2-3; TCRdb indicates TRBD2, and absent DNA this call remains unverified. The CDR3 totals 15 residues. The chain's CDR3 is CASSSLGVRTDTQYF.

This clonotype is identified as medium-sized from frequency. This chain joins TRBV15 and TRBJ2-3; checking the TCRdb D call of TRBD2 is not possible without DNA. The CDR3 sequence is 16 residues long. Per germline, CDR1 LNHNV and CDR2 YYDKDF (reference sequence). CDR3 protein: CATSSLAGGPTDTQYF.

This chain uses TRBV27 with TRBJ2-1; TCRdb picks TRBD1, but there is no DNA to check that call. The CDR3 is 16 residues long. The germline V gene has CDR1 MNHEY and CDR2 SMNVEV (reference sequence). The CDR3 here is CASSLSSRSNYNEQFF.

By frequency, this clonotype registers medium-sized. This chain joins TRBV11-3 and TRBJ1-6; TCRdb proposes TRBD1, but this gene call is untestable without DNA. Per germline, CDR1 SGHNT and CDR2 YENEEA. This CDR3 has 15 amino acids. The CDR3 protein is CASSSGQGDNSPLHF.

The gene calls are TRBV6-4 and TRBJ2-5; TCRdb outputs TRBD2, but without DNA this stays unchecked. The CDR3 runs to 15 residues. CDR1 and CDR2 from the germline V gene are MRHNA and SNTAGT. This CDR3 is CASSLLAGAQETQYF.

The rearrangement links TRBV5-6 to TRBJ2-2. The CDR3 extends over 14 amino acids. Germline V gene sequence: CDR1 SGHDT, CDR2 YYEEEE. CDR3 amino acids: CASSRRRNTGELFF.

The J gene is TRBJ2-7, the V gene TRBV7-6; the D call of TRBD1 rests on TCRdb alone, since no DNA is present to check it. This CDR3 spans 15 amino acids. Germline V lookup: CDR1 SGHVS, CDR2 FNYEAQ. The CDR3 sequence is CASSLTGQGAKEQYF. Supplemented by reference TRBV7-6 and TRBJ2-7, the full variable domain reads GAGVSQSPRYKVTKRGQDVALRCDPISGHVSLYWYRQALGQGPEFLTYFNYEAQQDKSGLPNDRFSAERPEGSISTLTIQRTEQRDSAMYRCASSLTGQGAKEQYFGPGTRLTVT.

Here the CDR3 reads CASNYQVATNEKLFF. The chain carries TRBV6-6 and TRBJ1-4. The germline CDR1 and CDR2 sequences are MNHNY and SVGAGI (reference sequence). This CDR3 is built from 15 residues.

The chain links TRBV27 to TRBJ2-5; TCRdb returns TRBD1, unconfirmable since there is no DNA. CDR3 length equals 14 residues. Germline loops: CDR1 MNHEY, CDR2 SMNVEV (reference sequence). The CDR3 is CASSWGQVQETQYF.

The chain carries TRBV19 and TRBJ1-6; TCRdb's D call, TRBD1, is unchecked because there is no DNA. Per the germline V gene, CDR1 is LNHDA and CDR2 is SQIVND (reference sequence). The CDR3 has 16 residues. CDR3 sequence: CASSIGGTANNSPLHF.

The chain is built from TRBV5-6 and TRBJ1-2; with no DNA, the TCRdb D assignment of TRBD1 cannot be verified. The CDR3 runs 16 residues. Germline CDR1 reads SGHDT; CDR2 reads YYEEEE. The CDR3 here is CASSLVVTGANYGYTF.